These 14 T cell receptor beta chains were sequenced from one sample in a study of T-cell reconstitution after alpha-beta-depleted transplantation in children. Unique molecular identifiers tagged the TCRbeta library. One entry per CDR3 protein, called by TCRdb with MiXCR from the PCR reads. The repertoire holds 250,000 to 400,000 distinct CDR3 sequences, over 20% seen once, with about a tenth in the top ten. The specimen comprised PBMCs, mostly from graft donor cells, sampled 180 days after TCRalphabeta/CD19-depleted stem cell transplant. These receptors were collected from a male patient aged 10 to 17 who had a stem cell transplant for acute lymphoblastic leukemia, so the T cells may come from the graft donor.

This clonotype has a count of ten or more. The genes are TRBV6-1 and TRBJ2-5, with TRBD2 identical over 7 bases. The ends lost 6 bases at V and 5 bases at J; junction bases unmatched: 12. Per the germline V gene, CDR1 is MNHNS and CDR2 is SASEGT. The CDR3 has 15 amino acids. CDR3 protein: CASSRVNLAGETQYF. The CDR3 DNA follows: TGTGCCAGCAGCCGGGTGAATTTAGCGGGTGAGACCCAGTACTTC.

The CDR3 DNA is TGTGCCACCAGCAGAGATATAGGTGGCACCGGGGAGCTGTTTTTT. Its translation is CATSRDIGGTGELFF. The chain is built from TRBV15 and TRBJ2-2; D remains unclear. The CDR3 has 15 residues. Germline-derived CDR1 and CDR2 are LNHNV and YYDKDF (reference sequence). Trimming left V 0 bases short and J 4 bases short, with 9 bases between.

The gene calls are TRBV11-2 and TRBJ2-1, with D hard to call. Between the trimmed V and J ends, which lost 1 base and 1 base, there was a span of 11 bases. The germline V gene has CDR1 SGHAT and CDR2 FQNNGV. The CDR3 contains 16 residues. The CDR3 loop reads CASSLVPQLSYNEQFF. CDR3 nucleotides: TGTGCCAGCAGCTTAGTGCCACAGCTGTCCTACAATGAGCAGTTCTTC.

This clonotype was observed a handful of times. The chain is built from TRBV7-3 and TRBJ2-5, with TRBD2 matching 10 bases. The J segment lost 0 bases and the V segment lost 5 bases, leaving 18 bases of the junction unmatched. The CDR3 has 20 residues. CDR1 is SGHTA and CDR2 is FQGTGA in the germline V gene. CDR3 DNA sequence: TGTGCCAGCAGCCCCCAGCCCTGGGCAGCGGGAGGGGTGTACCAAGAGACCCAGTACTTC. Translating it yields CASSPQPWAAGGVYQETQYF.

The chain has TRBV2 and TRBJ1-3, with a tentative D call TRBD1 (6 bases). This CDR3 contains 14 residues. Trimming cost V 6 bases and J 0 bases, with 9 bases left between them. Germline V gene sequence: CDR1 SNHLY, CDR2 FYNNEI. The CDR3 protein is CASRDRNSGNTIYF. The CDR3 nucleotides are TGTGCCAGCAGGGACAGAAACTCTGGAAACACCATATATTTT.

The sample holds many counts of this clonotype. The V and J genes are TRBV28 and TRBJ2-1, with 14 bases that match TRBD2. Germline V gene data show CDR1 as MDHEN and CDR2 as SYDVKM. The CDR3 is made up of 15 amino acids. V was clipped by 4 bases and J by 8 bases; unmatched bases: 4. The CDR3 protein is CASSSPGLAGDEQFF. The CDR3 nucleotides read TGTGCCAGCAGTTCCCCGGGACTAGCGGGAGATGAGCAGTTCTTC.

The rearrangement uses TRBV3-1 and TRBJ1-2; 12 nucleotides line up with TRBD1. V lost 0 bases, J lost 7 bases, and 18 bases stayed unmatched. The CDR3 covers 20 residues. The germline V gene encodes CDR1 LGHDT and CDR2 YNNKEL (reference sequence). The CDR3 region is CASSQEKNRDRGRPGCGYTF. In DNA form, the CDR3 reads TGTGCCAGCAGCCAAGAAAAGAACCGGGACAGGGGGCGCCCCGGATGTGGCTACACCTTC.

The V call is TRBV15, the J call TRBJ2-5, with D possibly being TRBD1 (6 bases). Trimming stripped 0 bases from V and 0 bases from J, with 14 bases between. The CDR3 length is 17 residues. Per germline, CDR1 LNHNV and CDR2 YYDKDF (reference sequence). CDR3 bases: TGTGCCACCAGCAGAGAGGTTGGGGACACCTACCAAGAGACCCAGTACTTC. Amino acids: CATSREVGDTYQETQYF.

This clonotype was found a few times. V and J are TRBV12-3 or TRBV12-4 and TRBJ2-1; perhaps TRBD2 as D (5 bases). The CDR3 loop spans 15 amino acids. Trimming removed 5 bases at V and 0 bases at J, with 11 bases between. The CDR3 sequence is CASSQTTSSYNEQFF. CDR3 coding DNA: TGTGCCAGCAGTCAGACTACAAGCTCCTACAATGAGCAGTTCTTC.

This sequence joins TRBV7-9 and TRBJ2-7; the D gene is possibly TRBD2 (6 bases). This CDR3 contains 14 residues. The V end lost 5 bases, the J end lost 5 bases, and 16 bases lay between the germline ends. The germline CDR1 and CDR2 sequences are SEHNR and FQNEAQ (reference sequence). CDR3 sequence (DNA): TGTGCCAGCAGCGACGTGGACTGGAGGGACGAGCAGTACTTC. Translation gives CASSDVDWRDEQYF.

The rearrangement links TRBV5-1 to TRBJ2-2; TRBD2 aligns across 9 bases. Germline V gene sequence: CDR1 SGHRS, CDR2 YFSETQ. The CDR3 spans 15 residues. V shed 2 bases, J shed 5 bases, and the junction held 4 bases outside the gene matches. The CDR3 DNA follows: TGCGCCAGCAGCTTTTTTACTAGCGGGACCGGGGAGCTGTTTTTT. It codes for CASSFFTSGTGELFF. Based on the CDR3 plus reference TRBV5-1 and TRBJ2-2, the full variable domain is KAGVTQTPRYLIKTRGQQVTLSCSPISGHRSVSWYQQTPGQGLQFLFEYFSETQRNKGNFPGRFSGRQFSNSRSEMNVSTLELGDSALYLCASSFFTSGTGELFFGEGSRLTVL.

V gene TRBV7-6 combines with J gene TRBJ2-1; the match to TRBD2 covers 11 bases. The CDR3 is 15 amino acids. Losses at the gene ends were 4 bases for V and 5 bases for J; bases not matched to a gene: 4. Germline-derived CDR1 and CDR2 are SGHVS and FNYEAQ. The DNA for the CDR3 is TGTGCCAGCAGCTCCGGACTAGCGGGTAACAATGAGCAGTTCTTC. Amino acids: CASSSGLAGNNEQFF.

This clonotype has a handful of counts. This chain uses TRBV3-1 with TRBJ2-7; 11 bases line up with TRBD2. V was pared by 3 bases and J by 0 bases, with 4 bases of the junction left unmatched. This CDR3 has 16 amino acids. CDR1 is LGHDT and CDR2 is YNNKEL in the germline V gene (reference sequence). CDR3 bases: TGTGCCAGCAGCCAGAGAACTAGCGGGAGCTCCTACGAGCAGTACTTC. This sequence encodes CASSQRTSGSSYEQYF.

This sequence joins TRBV27 and TRBJ2-7; perhaps TRBD1 as D (6 bases). V lost 3 bases, J lost 7 bases, and 16 bases lay in between. Germline CDR1 reads MNHEY; CDR2 reads SMNVEV (reference sequence). The CDR3 is made up of 14 amino acids. The CDR3 DNA reads as TGTGCCAGCAGTTTCGGAAGGGGGACGGGAGAGCAGTACTTC. Translating gives CASSFGRGTGEQYF.